Listed below are T cell receptor beta chains from one sample, sequenced in a study of T cell responses to AZD1222 COVID-19 vaccine. This table comes from immunoSEQ multiplex PCR, and its TCRdb copy is limited to in-frame clones, with some not included. The sample gives about 150,000 clones, 89% of which show up once; 4.5% to 6.5% is in the top ten. The material sequenced was peripheral blood, taken on day 0 of AZD1222 vaccination. The origin of the receptors is an adult in good health. The CDR3 runs from the conserved cysteine through the conserved F or W. Each record gives: D gene, J gene, clone size, CDR3 length, V gene, CDR3 protein, CDR3 DNA. D genes are given only for firm matches. Only part of the rows carry a size: once, few, many, or a class if the clone is expanded.

>TRBD1|TRBJ2-2|NA|16|TRBV4-3
CASSQSATGGTGELFF
TGCGCCAGCAGCCAGAGCGCGACAGGGGGCACCGGGGAGCTGTTTTTT
>NA|TRBJ2-5|NA|15|TRBV25-1
CASSEYAGVQETQYF
TGTGCCAGCAGTGAATATGCCGGGGTCCAAGAGACCCAGTACTTC
>NA|TRBJ2-1|once|14|TRBV5-1
CASGGAGVWNEQFF
TGCGCCAGCGGGGGCGCGGGAGTGTGGAATGAGCAGTTCTTC
>TRBD2|TRBJ2-5|NA|17|TRBV28
CASSLGLAGSLKETQYF
TGTGCCAGCAGCCTGGGACTAGCGGGATCTCTAAAAGAGACCCAGTACTTC
>TRBD1|TRBJ1-1|NA|14|TRBV10-3
CAIVKDREDTEAFF
TGTGCCATCGTAAAGGACAGGGAAGACACTGAAGCTTTCTTT
>TRBD2|TRBJ2-3|medium-sized|17|TRBV7-9
CASSLGQAGGRTDTQYF
TGTGCCAGCAGCTTAGGTCAAGCGGGAGGTCGAACAGATACGCAGTATTTT
>NA|TRBJ1-4|NA|14|TRBV29-1
CSVGATGRSEKLFF
TGCAGCGTCGGGGCGACGGGCAGGAGTGAAAAACTGTTTTTT
>NA|TRBJ1-1|NA|15|TRBV3-1/TRBV3-2
CASSLGGGRNTEAFF
TGTGCCAGCAGCCTGGGAGGGGGGCGAAACACTGAAGCTTTCTTT
>NA|TRBJ1-1|NA|13|TRBV3-1/TRBV3-2
CASSHDLNTEAFF
TGTGCCAGCAGCCATGATCTGAACACTGAAGCTTTCTTT
>NA|TRBJ1-2|NA|13|TRBV18
CASSPGQAEGYTF
TGTGCCAGCTCACCAGGTCAGGCAGAAGGCTACACCTTC
>TRBD2|TRBJ2-1|NA|15|TRBV7-9
CASSLRSGAYNEQFF
TGTGCCAGCAGCTTGAGAAGCGGGGCCTACAATGAGCAGTTCTTC
>NA|TRBJ2-5|NA|14|TRBV28
CASSLNPPQETQYF
TGTGCCAGCAGTTTAAATCCTCCCCAAGAGACCCAGTACTTC
>TRBD1|TRBJ1-4|NA|16|TRBV7-2
CASSSQGAATNEKLFF
TGTGCCAGCAGCTCACAGGGGGCAGCAACTAATGAAAAACTGTTTTTT
>NA|TRBJ2-7|NA|12|TRBV5-1
CASSPSLDEQYF
TGCGCCAGCAGCCCGAGCCTTGATGAGCAGTACTTC
>NA|TRBJ1-5|NA|14|TRBV9
CASSVGYSNQPQHF
TGTGCCAGCAGCGTAGGATACAGCAATCAGCCCCAGCATTTT
>NA|TRBJ1-1|NA|14|TRBV7-2
CASSLTRRRSEAFF
TGTGCCAGCAGCTTAACGAGAAGGAGAAGTGAAGCTTTCTTT
>NA|TRBJ1-4|few|17|TRBV7-9
CASSEYVGGPSDEKLFF
TGTGCCAGCAGTGAATATGTCGGGGGTCCCTCTGACGAAAAACTGTTTTTT
>NA|TRBJ2-3|NA|14|TRBV7-3
CASSLTGYTDTQYF
TGTGCCAGCAGCTTAACTGGATACACAGATACGCAGTATTTT
>NA|TRBJ1-1|NA|13|TRBV11-3
CASSKLGDTEAFF
TGTGCCAGCAGCAAGCTCGGGGACACTGAAGCTTTCTTT
>TRBD2|TRBJ2-1|NA|15|TRBV9
CASSTRLAGGREQFF
TGTGCCAGCAGCACCAGACTAGCGGGAGGGCGTGAGCAGTTCTTC
>TRBD2|TRBJ2-2|NA|15|TRBV6-5
CASGRAIGGSGELFF
TGTGCCAGCGGGAGGGCCATAGGTGGTAGCGGGGAGCTGTTTTTT
>NA|TRBJ1-3|few|14|TRBV7-2
CASSLAGRGNTIYF
TGTGCCAGCAGCTTAGCAGGACGTGGAAACACCATATATTTT
>NA|TRBJ2-2|NA|15|TRBV7-2
CASSLLGRDTGELFF
TGTGCCAGCAGCTTATTGGGCAGGGACACCGGGGAGCTGTTTTTT
>NA|TRBJ1-5|NA|17|TRBV6-4
CASSDRARAWGNQPQHF
TGTGCCAGCAGTGACCGGGCAAGGGCGTGGGGCAATCAGCCCCAGCATTTT
>TRBD1|TRBJ1-2|once|15|TRBV7-9
CASSLVTGGGNGYTF
TGTGCCAGCAGCTTAGTGACAGGGGGAGGGAATGGCTACACCTTC
>NA|TRBJ2-1|NA|15|TRBV7-2
CASSNRRVQWDEQFF
TGTGCCAGCAGCAACCGACGGGTTCAGTGGGATGAGCAGTTCTTC
>TRBD2|TRBJ2-2|NA|17|TRBV4-2
CASSQAPGTSGTGELFF
TGTGCCAGCAGCCAGGCCCCCGGGACTAGCGGTACCGGGGAGCTGTTTTTT
>TRBD1|TRBJ1-1|once|15|TRBV28
CASSRVDRVNTEAFF
TGTGCCAGCAGTAGGGTGGACAGGGTTAACACTGAAGCTTTCTTT
>NA|TRBJ1-4|NA|15|TRBV3-1/TRBV3-2
CASSRSGRGIEKLFF
TGTGCCAGCAGCCGATCGGGGCGCGGTATTGAAAAACTGTTTTTT
>NA|TRBJ1-1|NA|17|TRBV6-2/TRBV6-3
CASSYSRTALRNTEAFF
TGTGCCAGCAGTTACTCCCGGACAGCACTGCGGAACACTGAAGCTTTCTTT
>TRBD1|TRBJ2-1|NA|16|TRBV5-1
CASSLGITGGYNEQFF
TGCGCCAGCAGCTTGGGTATAACAGGGGGTTACAATGAGCAGTTCTTC
>NA|TRBJ1-1|NA|13|TRBV12-3/TRBV12-4
CASSLAQRQKAFF
TGTGCCAGCAGTTTAGCGCAGAGACAGAAAGCTTTCTTT
>TRBD1|TRBJ1-5|few|17|TRBV5-5
CASSPGTVRAHNQPQHF
TGTGCCAGCAGCCCGGGGACAGTAAGAGCCCACAATCAGCCCCAGCATTTT
>NA|TRBJ1-5|NA|14|TRBV21-1
CASRSTGGNQPQHF
TGTGCCAGCAGATCAACCGGAGGCAATCAGCCCCAGCATTTT
>NA|TRBJ1-1|NA|19|TRBV6-1
CASSVRGLASMSLNTEAFF
TGTGCCAGCAGTGTCCGCGGACTGGCGTCCATGTCCCTGAACACTGAAGCTTTCTTT
>NA|TRBJ2-2|NA|15|TRBV5-4
CASSLEGVYAAGLFF
TGTGCCAGCAGCTTGGAGGGGGTATACGCGGCGGGGCTGTTTTTT
>NA|TRBJ1-2|NA|13|TRBV6-5
CASGATPNYGYTF
TGTGCCAGCGGAGCCACACCTAACTATGGCTACACCTTC
>NA|TRBJ1-2|NA|16|TRBV7-9
CASSSHVTGNLYGYTF
TGTGCCAGCAGCTCCCATGTTACCGGGAACTTATATGGCTACACCTTC
>NA|TRBJ1-1|NA|12|TRBV28
CASSSRGTEAFF
TGTGCCAGCAGTTCCCGCGGCACTGAAGCTTTCTTT
>NA|TRBJ2-4|NA|15|TRBV27
CASSPAPGDKNIQYF
TGTGCCAGCAGCCCGGCACCGGGCGACAAAAACATTCAGTACTTC
>TRBD1|TRBJ1-1|NA|15|TRBV6-5
CASSSEGTGRRVAFF
TGTGCCAGCAGTTCCGAGGGGACAGGGAGGCGGGTCGCTTTCTTT
>NA|TRBJ1-2|NA|14|TRBV18
CASSPIQEDYGYTF
TGTGCCAGCTCACCCATTCAGGAGGACTATGGCTACACCTTC